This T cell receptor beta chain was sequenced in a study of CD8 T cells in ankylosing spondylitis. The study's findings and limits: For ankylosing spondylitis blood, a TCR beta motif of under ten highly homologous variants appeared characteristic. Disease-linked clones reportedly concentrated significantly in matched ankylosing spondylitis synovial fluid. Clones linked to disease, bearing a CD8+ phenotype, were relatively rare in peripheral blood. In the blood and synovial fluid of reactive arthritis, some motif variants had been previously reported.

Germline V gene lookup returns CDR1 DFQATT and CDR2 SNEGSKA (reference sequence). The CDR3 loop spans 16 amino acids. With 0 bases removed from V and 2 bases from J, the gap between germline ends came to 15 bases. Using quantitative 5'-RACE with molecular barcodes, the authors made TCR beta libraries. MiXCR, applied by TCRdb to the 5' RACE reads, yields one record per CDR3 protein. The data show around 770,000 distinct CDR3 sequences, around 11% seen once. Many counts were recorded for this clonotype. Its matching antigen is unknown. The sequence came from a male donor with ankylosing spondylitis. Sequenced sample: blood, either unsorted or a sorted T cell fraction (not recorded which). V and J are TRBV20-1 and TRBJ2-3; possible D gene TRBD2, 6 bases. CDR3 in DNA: TGCAGTGCTAGAGATTTAGGACTAACGTCCACAGATACGCAGTATTTT. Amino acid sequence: CSARDLGLTSTDTQYF.